This entry concerns a single T cell receptor (beta chain). V dropped 5 bases and J dropped 2; count of bases not matched to a gene: 3. The germline gives CDR1 LNHDA, CDR2 SQIVND (reference sequence). The CDR3 extends over 14 amino acids. This sample was taken from a study of blood T cell repertoires in COVID-19. Study at large: Material from acute and convalescent COVID-19 was sourced from the United States, Italy and Spain.

Original methodology: Quantification of nucleated cells was approximated via reference gene primer amplification. The table came from immunoSEQ multiplex PCR; TCRdb's copy has only in-frame clones and leaves some out. V, J and clone size derive from that table, while D and trimming were established from the DNA sequence. The sample includes 150,000 to 200,000 clones, approximately 92% seen only once; the top ten take roughly 4.8%. Sequencing input: peripheral blood. The receptor was derived from a woman aged 45-65 years with acute or convalescent COVID-19. The V gene is TRBV19, the J gene TRBJ2-1; 7 bases map to TRBD2. The CDR3 nucleotides read TGTGCCAGTAGTGGGGGACTAACCTACAATGAGCAGTTCTTC. It specifies CASSGGLTYNEQFF.